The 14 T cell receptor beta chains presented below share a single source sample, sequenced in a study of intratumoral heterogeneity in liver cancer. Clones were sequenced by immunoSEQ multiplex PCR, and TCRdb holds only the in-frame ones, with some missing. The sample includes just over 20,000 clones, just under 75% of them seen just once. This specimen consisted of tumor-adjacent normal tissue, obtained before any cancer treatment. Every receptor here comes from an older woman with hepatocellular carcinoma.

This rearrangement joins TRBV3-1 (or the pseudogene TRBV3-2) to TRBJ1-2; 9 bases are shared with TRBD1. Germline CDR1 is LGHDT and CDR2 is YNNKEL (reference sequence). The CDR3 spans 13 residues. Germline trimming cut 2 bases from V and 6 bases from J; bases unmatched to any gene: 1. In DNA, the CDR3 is TGTGCCAGCAGCCAAAGGACAGGGGATGGCTACACCTTC. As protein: CASSQRTGDGYTF.

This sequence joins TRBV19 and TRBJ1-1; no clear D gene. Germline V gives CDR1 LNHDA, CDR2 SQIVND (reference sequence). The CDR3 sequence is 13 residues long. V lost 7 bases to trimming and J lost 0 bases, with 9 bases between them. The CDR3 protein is CASNEHLNTEAFF. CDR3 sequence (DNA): TGTGCCAGTAACGAACACTTGAACACTGAAGCTTTCTTT.

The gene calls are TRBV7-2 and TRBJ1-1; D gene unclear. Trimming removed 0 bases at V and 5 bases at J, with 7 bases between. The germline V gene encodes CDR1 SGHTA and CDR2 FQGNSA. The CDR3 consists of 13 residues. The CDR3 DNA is TGTGCCAGCAGCTTAGCGAGGTTAACTGAAGCTTTCTTT. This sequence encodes CASSLARLTEAFF.

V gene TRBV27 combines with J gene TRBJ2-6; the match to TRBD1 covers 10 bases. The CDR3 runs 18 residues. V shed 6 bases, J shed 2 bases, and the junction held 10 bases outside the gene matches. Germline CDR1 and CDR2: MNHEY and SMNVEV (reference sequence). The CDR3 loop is CASRSRRDRGAGANVLTF. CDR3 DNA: TGTGCCAGCAGAAGCCGCCGGGACAGGGGAGCTGGGGCCAACGTCCTGACTTTC.

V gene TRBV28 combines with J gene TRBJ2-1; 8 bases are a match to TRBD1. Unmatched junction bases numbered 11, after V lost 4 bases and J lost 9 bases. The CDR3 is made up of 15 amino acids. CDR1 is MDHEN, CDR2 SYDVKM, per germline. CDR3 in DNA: TGTGCCAGCAGTTATCAACTAACAGGGGGAGCTGAGCAGTTCTTC. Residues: CASSYQLTGGAEQFF.

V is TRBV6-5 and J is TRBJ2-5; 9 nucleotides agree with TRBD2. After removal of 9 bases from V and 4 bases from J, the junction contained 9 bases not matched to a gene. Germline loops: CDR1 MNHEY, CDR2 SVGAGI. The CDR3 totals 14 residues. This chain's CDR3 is CASETSGGGETQYF. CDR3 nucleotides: TGTGCCAGTGAGACTAGCGGAGGGGGAGAGACCCAGTACTTC.

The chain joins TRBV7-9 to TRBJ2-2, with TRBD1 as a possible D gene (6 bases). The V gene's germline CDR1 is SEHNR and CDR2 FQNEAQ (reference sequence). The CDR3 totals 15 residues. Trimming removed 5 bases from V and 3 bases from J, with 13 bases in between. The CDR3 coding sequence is TGTGCCAGCAGCCTCTCAGGGGCGGACACCGGGGAGCTGTTTTTT. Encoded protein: CASSLSGADTGELFF.

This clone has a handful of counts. The CDR3 coding sequence is TGTGCCAGCAGCGTAGATCCAGAGCCCTACGAGCAGTACTTC. Protein sequence: CASSVDPEPYEQYF. The V and J genes are TRBV9 and TRBJ2-7; D not resolved. This CDR3 contains 14 residues. Deletions cut 0 bases from V and 2 bases from J, with 9 bases between. Germline V gene lookup returns CDR1 SGDLS and CDR2 YYNGEE. The whole variable domain, filled in from reference TRBV9 and TRBJ2-7, reads DSGVTQTPKHLITATGQRVTLRCSPRSGDLSVYWYQQSLDQGLQFLIQYYNGEERAKGNILERFSAQQFPDLHSELNLSSLELGDSALYFCASSVDPEPYEQYFGPGTRLTVT.

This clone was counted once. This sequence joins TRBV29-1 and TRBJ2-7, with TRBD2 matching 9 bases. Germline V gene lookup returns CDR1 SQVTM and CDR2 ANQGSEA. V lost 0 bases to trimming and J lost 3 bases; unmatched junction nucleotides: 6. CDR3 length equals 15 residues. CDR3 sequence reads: CSVEEREGQDYEQYF. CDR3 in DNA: TGCAGCGTTGAAGAGCGGGAGGGCCAGGACTACGAGCAGTACTTC.

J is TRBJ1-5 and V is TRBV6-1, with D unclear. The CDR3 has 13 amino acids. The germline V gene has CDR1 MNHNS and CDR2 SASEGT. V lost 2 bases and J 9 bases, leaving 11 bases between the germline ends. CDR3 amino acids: CASSETRDLPQHF. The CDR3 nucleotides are TGTGCCAGCAGTGAAACCCGAGATCTGCCCCAGCATTTT.

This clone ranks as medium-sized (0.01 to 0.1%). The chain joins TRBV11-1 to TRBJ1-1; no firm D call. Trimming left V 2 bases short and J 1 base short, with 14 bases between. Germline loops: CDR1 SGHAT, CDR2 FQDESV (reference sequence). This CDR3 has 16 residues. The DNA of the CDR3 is TGTGCCAGCAGCTTACGGGGTGATGGGCCGAACACTGAAGCTTTCTTT. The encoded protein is CASSLRGDGPNTEAFF.

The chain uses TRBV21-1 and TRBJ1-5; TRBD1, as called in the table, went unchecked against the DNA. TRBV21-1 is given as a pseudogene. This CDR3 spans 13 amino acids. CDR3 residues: CASSTRGNQPQHF. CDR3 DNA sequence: TGTGCCAGCAGCACAAGGGGGAATCAGCCCCAGCATTTT.

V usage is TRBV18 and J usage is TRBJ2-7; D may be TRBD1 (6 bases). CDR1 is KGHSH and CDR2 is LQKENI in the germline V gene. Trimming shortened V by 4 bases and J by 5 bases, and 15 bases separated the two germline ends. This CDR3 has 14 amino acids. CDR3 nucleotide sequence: TGTGCCAGCTCACAAAGGGGGTTTGAGAACGAGCAGTACTTC. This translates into CASSQRGFENEQYF.

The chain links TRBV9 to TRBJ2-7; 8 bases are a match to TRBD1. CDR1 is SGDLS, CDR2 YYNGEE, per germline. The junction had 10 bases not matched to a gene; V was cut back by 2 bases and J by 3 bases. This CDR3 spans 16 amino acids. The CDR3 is CASSVSSGQGFYEQYF. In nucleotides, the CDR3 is TGTGCCAGCAGCGTCAGTAGTGGACAGGGTTTCTACGAGCAGTACTTC.